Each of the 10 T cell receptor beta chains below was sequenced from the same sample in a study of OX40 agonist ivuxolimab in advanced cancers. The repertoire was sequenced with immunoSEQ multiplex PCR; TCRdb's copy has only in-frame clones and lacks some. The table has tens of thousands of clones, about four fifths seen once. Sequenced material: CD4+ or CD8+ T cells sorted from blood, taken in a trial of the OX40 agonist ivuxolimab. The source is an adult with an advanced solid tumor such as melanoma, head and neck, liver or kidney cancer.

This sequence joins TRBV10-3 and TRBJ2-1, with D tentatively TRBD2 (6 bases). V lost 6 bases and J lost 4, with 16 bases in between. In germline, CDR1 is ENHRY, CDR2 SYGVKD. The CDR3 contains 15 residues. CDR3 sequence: CAISASEGGYNEQFF. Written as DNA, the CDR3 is TGTGCCATCAGCGCATCGGAGGGCGGTTACAATGAGCAGTTCTTC.

The DNA of the CDR3 is TGCGCCAGCAGCAGGACAGGGGCTATGGACCAGCCCCAGCATTTT. This codes for CASSRTGAMDQPQHF. This rearrangement joins TRBV5-1 to TRBJ1-5, with TRBD1 matching over 9 bases. The CDR3 spans 15 residues. Per germline, CDR1 SGHRS and CDR2 YFSETQ. The J segment lost 7 bases and the V segment lost 4 bases, leaving 9 bases of the junction unmatched.

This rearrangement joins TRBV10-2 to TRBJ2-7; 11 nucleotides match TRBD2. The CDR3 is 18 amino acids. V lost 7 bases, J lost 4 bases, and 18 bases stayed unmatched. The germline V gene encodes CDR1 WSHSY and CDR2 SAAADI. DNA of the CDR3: TGCGCCAGCAAGGGGGGGACTAGCGGCCAGAGCGGCCCGTACGAGCAGTACTTC. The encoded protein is CASKGGTSGQSGPYEQYF.

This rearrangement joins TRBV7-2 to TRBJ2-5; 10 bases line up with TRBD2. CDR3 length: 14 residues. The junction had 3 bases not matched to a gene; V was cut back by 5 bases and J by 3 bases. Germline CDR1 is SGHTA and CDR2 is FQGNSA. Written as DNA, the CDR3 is TGTGCCAGCAGCCTTAGCGGGGGGAAAGAGACCCAGTACTTC. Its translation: CASSLSGGKETQYF.

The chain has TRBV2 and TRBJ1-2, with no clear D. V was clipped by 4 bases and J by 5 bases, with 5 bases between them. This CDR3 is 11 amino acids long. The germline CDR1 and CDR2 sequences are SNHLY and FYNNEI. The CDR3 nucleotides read TGTGCCAGCAGTGTTTGGTATGGCTACACCTTC. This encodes CASSVWYGYTF.

In DNA, the CDR3 is TGTGCCAGCAGGGGACAGGTTAACTATGGCTACACCTTC. Its protein product is CASRGQVNYGYTF. The J gene is TRBJ1-2, the V gene TRBV2; 8 bases line up with TRBD1. J was trimmed by 1 base and V by 6 bases; bases with no gene match: 1. The CDR3 runs to 13 residues. Germline V lookup: CDR1 SNHLY, CDR2 FYNNEI.

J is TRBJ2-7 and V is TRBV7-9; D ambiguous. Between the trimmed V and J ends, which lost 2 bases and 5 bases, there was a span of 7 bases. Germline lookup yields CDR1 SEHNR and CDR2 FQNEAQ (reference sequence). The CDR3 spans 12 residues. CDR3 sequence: CASSLIGHEQYF. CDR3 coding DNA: TGTGCCAGCAGCTTAATCGGACACGAGCAGTACTTC.

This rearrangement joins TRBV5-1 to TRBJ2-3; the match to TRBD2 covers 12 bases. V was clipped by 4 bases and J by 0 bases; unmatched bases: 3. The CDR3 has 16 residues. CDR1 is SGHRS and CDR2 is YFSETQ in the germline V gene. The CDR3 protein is CASSVGLAGSTDTQYF. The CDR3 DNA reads TGCGCCAGCAGCGTAGGACTAGCGGGGAGCACAGATACGCAGTATTTT.

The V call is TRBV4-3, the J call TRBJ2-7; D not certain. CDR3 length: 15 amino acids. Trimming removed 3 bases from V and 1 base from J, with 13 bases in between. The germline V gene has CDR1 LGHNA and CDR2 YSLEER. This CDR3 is CASSQVHLSSYEQYF. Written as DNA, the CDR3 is TGCGCCAGCAGCCAGGTACATCTTTCGTCCTACGAGCAGTACTTC.

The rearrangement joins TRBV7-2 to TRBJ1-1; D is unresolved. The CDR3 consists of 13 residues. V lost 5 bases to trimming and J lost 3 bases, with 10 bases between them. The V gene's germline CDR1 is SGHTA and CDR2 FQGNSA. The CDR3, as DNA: TGTGCCAGCAGCAAATTCGCTGACACTGAAGCTTTCTTT. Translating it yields CASSKFADTEAFF.